This T cell receptor (beta chain) appears in the sequencing data of a study of type 1 regulatory T cells. Study context: This in vitro CD4 product, T-allo10, is enriched for Tr1 cells and alloantigen-specific.

CDR1 is SGHVT, CDR2 SQSDAQ, per germline. The CDR3 totals 14 residues. V dropped 3 bases and J dropped 3; count of bases not matched to a gene: 4. Whole-study findings and limits: Type 1 regulatory T cells had a more restricted TCR repertoire than non-type 1 regulatory T cells.

In its sample, this clonotype was seen once. The antigen remains undetermined. TCRdb re-called the reads with MiXCR, one entry per CDR3 protein. The table includes about 62,000 distinct CDR3 sequences, over 50% detected once. The receptor's source is a human donor in good health. Sequenced input: cultured non-Tr1 T cells, either the whole culture or a sorted T cell fraction (not recorded which). The J gene is TRBJ2-5, the V gene TRBV7-4; 7 bases are shared with TRBD2. This CDR3 reads CASSFGLAEETQYF. The CDR3 DNA follows: TGTGCCAGCAGCTTTGGTCTAGCGGAAGAGACCCAGTACTTC.